This TCR beta chain was retrieved from a study of cytomegalovirus exposure and HLA in healthy donors. Germline CDR1 and CDR2: SEHNR and FQNEAQ (reference sequence). The CDR3 is made up of 14 amino acids. Researchers ran the PCR with 60 Vbeta and 13 Jbeta primers. The table came from immunoSEQ multiplex PCR; TCRdb's copy has only in-frame clones and leaves some out. The sample holds around 100,000 clones, 75% seen once. Points from the study as a whole: Earlier analysis looked at TCR beta V segments, and most were productive about 90% or about 30% of the time.

With respect to this clone: What it recognizes is unknown. The junction does not match germline at one end; this may be a read error.

The receptor comes from a man aged 45-65 years in good health and CMV-seronegative. The rearrangement joins TRBV7-9 to TRBJ1-1; 7 nucleotides agree with TRBD1. The sequenced sample consisted of PBMCs. The CDR3 region is CSSSLGGLNTEAFF. In nucleotides, the CDR3 is TGTTCCAGCAGCCTAGGGGGCCTGAACACTGAAGCTTTCTTT. Based on the CDR3 plus reference TRBV7-9 and TRBJ1-1, the full variable domain is DTGVSQNPRHKITKRGQNVTFRCDPISEHNRLYWYRQTLGQGPEFLTYFQNEAQLEKSRLLSDRFSAERPKGSFSTLEIQRTEQGDSAMYLCSSSLGGLNTEAFFGQGTRLTVV.